This record covers a single T cell receptor (beta chain). Its specificity is unknown. The data were taken from a study of cytomegalovirus exposure and HLA in healthy donors. Overall study results and limits: Cytomegalovirus-associated status was assigned to about 160 TCR beta chains. TCR beta chain V- and J-gene trimming was linked, in a later analysis, to a missense variant in DCLRE1C.

Trimming at V came to 2 bases and at J to 4 bases, leaving 4 bases not matched to a gene. The length of the CDR3 is 14 residues. Germline-derived CDR1 and CDR2 are MNHEY and SVGAGI. PCR used 60 Vbeta primers and 13 Jbeta primers. The table came from immunoSEQ multiplex PCR; TCRdb's copy has only in-frame clones and leaves some out. The sample has 60,000 to 90,000 clones; approximately 63% are singletons. The source of this sequence is a woman between 50 and 59 years old in good health and CMV-seropositive. Sequenced: PBMCs. The chain couples TRBV6-5 to TRBJ1-2; 7 bases align to TRBD1. The CDR3 here is CASSYLDRAYGYTF. CDR3 bases: TGTGCCAGCAGTTACCTCGACAGGGCCTATGGCTACACCTTC.